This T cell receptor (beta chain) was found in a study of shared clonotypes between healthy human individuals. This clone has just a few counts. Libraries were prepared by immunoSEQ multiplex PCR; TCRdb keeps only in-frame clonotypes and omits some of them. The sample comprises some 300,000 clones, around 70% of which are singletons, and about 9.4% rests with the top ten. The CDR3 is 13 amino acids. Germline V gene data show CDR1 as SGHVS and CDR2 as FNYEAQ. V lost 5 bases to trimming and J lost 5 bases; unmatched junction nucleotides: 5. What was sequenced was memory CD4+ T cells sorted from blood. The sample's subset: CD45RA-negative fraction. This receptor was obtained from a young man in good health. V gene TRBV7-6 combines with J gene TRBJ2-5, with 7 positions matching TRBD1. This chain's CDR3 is CASSQGDLETQYF. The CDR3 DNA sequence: TGTGCCAGCAGCCAGGGGGACCTTGAGACCCAGTACTTC. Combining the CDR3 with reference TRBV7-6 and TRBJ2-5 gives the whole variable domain GAGVSQSPRYKVTKRGQDVALRCDPISGHVSLYWYRQALGQGPEFLTYFNYEAQQDKSGLPNDRFSAERPEGSISTLTIQRTEQRDSAMYRCASSQGDLETQYFGPGTRLLVL.